Included here is one T cell receptor beta chain sequence, with context. The sample is drawn from a study of control samples from healthy donors and cancer patients. TCRdb's copy holds only in-frame clones and misses some; the assay was immunoSEQ multiplex PCR. The data contain about 200,000 clones, about 89% of them singletons. The CDR3 has 15 amino acids. V lost 6 bases and J lost 0; bases outside the gene matches: 5. Germline V gene data show CDR1 as LGHDT and CDR2 as YNNKEL (reference sequence). The sequence came from a man in his thirties or forties in good health. The sample comprised blood. The chain links TRBV3-1 (or the pseudogene TRBV3-2) to TRBJ2-1; 7 bases match TRBD2. The CDR3 reads CASSARDYSYNEQFF. The CDR3, as DNA: TGTGCCAGCAGTGCTCGGGACTACTCCTACAATGAGCAGTTCTTC.